A selection of T cell receptor beta chains follows, all from one sample in a study of T cell responses to AZD1222 COVID-19 vaccine. TCRdb's table, derived via immunoSEQ multiplex PCR, lists solely in-frame clones and lacks some. The table includes 150,000 or so clones, about 90% detected once. The sample in question was peripheral blood, obtained 28 days after the second AZD1222 dose. These receptors were obtained from an adult who received the AZD1222 COVID-19 vaccine. The CDR3 runs from the conserved cysteine through the conserved F or W. The order of the fields is D gene, J gene, clone size, V gene, CDR3 protein, CDR3 DNA. The D gene is left open where the match is weak. The size field is filled for only some rows; it gives once, few, many or a size class.

D: NA; J: TRBJ1-6; size: NA; V: TRBV7-9; CDR3: CASSREGGNSPLHF; DNA: TGTGCCAGCAGCCGGGAGGGGGGCAATTCACCCCTCCACTTT
D: NA; J: TRBJ1-1; size: NA; V: TRBV28; CDR3: CASSLLQQGTEAFF; DNA: TGTGCCAGCAGTTTATTGCAACAGGGCACTGAAGCTTTCTTT
D: NA; J: TRBJ1-3; size: NA; V: TRBV7-8; CDR3: CASSLRGSGNTIYF; DNA: TGTGCCAGCAGCTTACGGGGCTCTGGAAACACCATATATTTT
D: NA; J: TRBJ2-5; size: NA; V: TRBV5-1; CDR3: CASKVGVSQETQYF; DNA: TGCGCCAGCAAGGTCGGGGTGTCACAAGAGACCCAGTACTTC
D: NA; J: TRBJ2-3; size: NA; V: TRBV10-1; CDR3: CASSESSDCTDTQYF; DNA: TGCGCCAGCAGTGAGTCATCGGACTGTACAGATACGCAGTATTTT
D: NA; J: TRBJ1-1; size: NA; V: TRBV5-1; CDR3: CASSLDPFRALNTEAFF; DNA: TGCGCCAGCAGCTTGGATCCGTTTCGGGCCTTGAACACTGAAGCTTTCTTT
D: TRBD1; J: TRBJ2-7; size: NA; V: TRBV5-1; CDR3: CASSPWGQGEEQYF; DNA: TGCGCCAGCAGCCCCTGGGGACAGGGTGAAGAGCAGTACTTC
D: NA; J: TRBJ1-2; size: NA; V: TRBV5-5; CDR3: CASSLEFGGSDGYTF; DNA: TGTGCCAGCAGCTTGGAATTTGGGGGGTCTGATGGCTACACCTTC
D: NA; J: TRBJ1-6; size: NA; V: TRBV28; CDR3: CASSTGVRASPLHF; DNA: TGTGCCAGCAGTACCGGGGTGAGGGCTTCACCCCTCCACTTT
D: TRBD2; J: TRBJ2-1; size: NA; V: TRBV5-4; CDR3: CASSLDLAAHNEQFF; DNA: TGTGCCAGCAGCTTGGACCTAGCGGCCCACAATGAGCAGTTCTTC
D: TRBD1; J: TRBJ2-2; size: NA; V: TRBV28; CDR3: CASSPGTVGGELFF; DNA: TGTGCCAGCAGTCCAGGGACAGTCGGCGGGGAGCTGTTTTTT
D: NA; J: TRBJ1-5; size: NA; V: TRBV27; CDR3: CASSQSLGGSRYQPQHF; DNA: TGTGCCAGCAGTCAATCCCTGGGGGGCTCTAGGTATCAGCCCCAGCATTTT
D: TRBD2; J: TRBJ2-1; size: NA; V: TRBV24-1; CDR3: CATGSAGGLYNEQFF; DNA: TGTGCCACCGGCTCGGCGGGAGGATTATACAATGAGCAGTTCTTC
D: NA; J: TRBJ1-5; size: NA; V: TRBV5-6; CDR3: CASSLGNSNRPQHF; DNA: TGTGCCAGCAGCTTGGGGAACTCCAACCGGCCCCAGCATTTT
D: TRBD1; J: TRBJ2-7; size: NA; V: TRBV25-1; CDR3: CAKRAPGQVRGEQYF; DNA: TGTGCCAAGAGGGCTCCGGGACAGGTTCGAGGCGAGCAGTACTTC
D: NA; J: TRBJ1-4; size: NA; V: TRBV4-2; CDR3: CASSQEGVAGGKRKLFF; DNA: TGTGCCAGCAGCCAAGAAGGAGTCGCAGGCGGCAAGAGAAAACTGTTTTTT
D: NA; J: TRBJ1-1; size: NA; V: TRBV4-1; CDR3: CASSQPRVGRTEAFF; DNA: TGCGCCAGCAGCCAGCCGCGGGTTGGTCGCACTGAAGCTTTCTTT
D: TRBD1; J: TRBJ1-5; size: NA; V: TRBV28; CDR3: CASSLSGTGSQPQHF; DNA: TGTGCCAGCAGTTTATCTGGGACAGGGAGTCAGCCCCAGCATTTT
D: NA; J: TRBJ1-5; size: NA; V: TRBV18; CDR3: CASSQQELDQPQHF; DNA: TGTGCCAGCTCACAACAGGAACTAGATCAGCCCCAGCATTTT
D: TRBD1; J: TRBJ2-6; size: NA; V: TRBV5-1; CDR3: CASSPRTGTISGANVLTF; DNA: TGCGCCAGCAGCCCCCGGACAGGGACCATCTCTGGGGCCAACGTCCTGACTTTC
D: TRBD2; J: TRBJ2-3; size: NA; V: TRBV9; CDR3: CASSVAASGSFSDTQYF; DNA: TGTGCCAGCAGCGTAGCTGCTAGCGGGAGTTTCTCAGATACGCAGTATTTT
D: NA; J: TRBJ1-1; size: NA; V: TRBV10-3; CDR3: CAISESAGRNTEAFF; DNA: TGTGCCATCAGTGAGTCAGCGGGGAGGAACACTGAAGCTTTCTTT
D: NA; J: TRBJ1-6; size: NA; V: TRBV12-3/TRBV12-4; CDR3: CASSLHNSPLHF; DNA: TGTGCCAGCAGTTTGCATAATTCACCCCTCCACTTT
D: TRBD1; J: TRBJ1-5; size: NA; V: TRBV5-8; CDR3: CASSLRQGATKQPQHF; DNA: TGTGCCAGCAGCCTAAGACAGGGGGCGACGAAACAGCCCCAGCATTTT
D: NA; J: TRBJ2-5; size: NA; V: TRBV10-3; CDR3: CATASGSIETQYF; DNA: TGTGCCACCGCTTCCGGATCCATCGAGACCCAGTACTTC
D: NA; J: TRBJ1-1; size: NA; V: TRBV11-2; CDR3: CASSLLGEGAFF; DNA: TGTGCCAGCAGCTTACTCGGAGAGGGAGCTTTCTTT
D: NA; J: TRBJ1-5; size: NA; V: TRBV28; CDR3: CASSPLVAGTSNQPQHF; DNA: TGTGCCAGCAGCCCTTTGGTTGCGGGGACGAGCAATCAGCCCCAGCATTTT
D: TRBD1; J: TRBJ1-4; size: once; V: TRBV28; CDR3: CASSASDRGGKLFF; DNA: TGTGCCAGCAGTGCCTCGGACAGGGGGGGGAAACTGTTTTTT
D: NA; J: TRBJ1-5; size: NA; V: TRBV15; CDR3: CATSGSDTGRWQPQHF; DNA: TGTGCCACCAGCGGATCTGATACAGGGAGGTGGCAGCCCCAGCATTTT
D: TRBD1; J: TRBJ1-4; size: NA; V: TRBV9; CDR3: CASSPTGTGGEKLFF; DNA: TGTGCCAGCAGCCCCACCGGGACAGGGGGGGAAAAACTGTTTTTT
D: NA; J: TRBJ1-2; size: NA; V: TRBV7-6; CDR3: CASSLAPGSDYGYTF; DNA: TGTGCCAGCAGCTTAGCACCAGGGTCGGACTATGGCTACACCTTC
D: TRBD2; J: TRBJ2-6; size: NA; V: TRBV3-1/TRBV3-2; CDR3: CASSQTLAGGGANVLTF; DNA: TGTGCCAGCAGCCAAACACTCGCGGGGGGTGGGGCCAACGTCCTGACTTTC
D: NA; J: TRBJ1-2; size: once; V: TRBV28; CDR3: CASTGVDYGYTF; DNA: TGTGCCAGCACAGGGGTTGACTATGGCTACACCTTC
D: TRBD1; J: TRBJ2-1; size: NA; V: TRBV4-2; CDR3: CASSQTMMDRGRNEQFF; DNA: TGTGCCAGCAGCCAAACGATGATGGACAGGGGGCGGAATGAGCAGTTCTTC
D: TRBD1; J: TRBJ1-1; size: NA; V: TRBV4-3; CDR3: CASSLSRDRNTEAFF; DNA: TGCGCCAGCAGCCTCAGCCGGGACAGGAACACTGAAGCTTTCTTT
D: NA; J: TRBJ1-5; size: NA; V: TRBV28; CDR3: CASSLSPPGVQNQPQHF; DNA: TGTGCCAGCAGCCTATCTCCCCCCGGGGTTCAGAATCAGCCCCAGCATTTT
D: TRBD1; J: TRBJ1-2; size: NA; V: TRBV3-1/TRBV3-2; CDR3: CASSAQGAPDGYTF; DNA: TGTGCCAGCAGCGCACAGGGGGCCCCCGATGGCTACACCTTC
D: NA; J: TRBJ1-4; size: NA; V: TRBV5-1; CDR3: CASSPEGGDNEKLFF; DNA: TGCGCCAGCAGCCCCGAAGGGGGAGATAATGAAAAACTGTTTTTT
D: TRBD1; J: TRBJ1-5; size: NA; V: TRBV12-3/TRBV12-4; CDR3: CATRGQGDQPQHF; DNA: TGTGCCACCCGGGGACAGGGAGATCAGCCCCAGCATTTT
D: TRBD2; J: TRBJ2-1; size: NA; V: TRBV3-1/TRBV3-2; CDR3: CASSPPVGTSGSIYNEQFF; DNA: TGTGCCAGCAGCCCCCCCGTCGGGACTAGCGGGAGCATCTACAATGAGCAGTTCTTC
D: TRBD1; J: TRBJ1-1; size: NA; V: TRBV10-2; CDR3: CASSVTGGMNTEAFF; DNA: TGCGCCAGCAGTGTGACAGGGGGGATGAACACTGAAGCTTTCTTT
D: TRBD1; J: TRBJ1-2; size: NA; V: TRBV4-1; CDR3: CASSQVGTGLVYGYTF; DNA: TGCGCCAGCAGCCAAGTAGGGACAGGGTTGGTCTATGGCTACACCTTC
D: TRBD1; J: TRBJ1-6; size: NA; V: TRBV27; CDR3: CASSLHDRASYNSPLHF; DNA: TGTGCCAGCAGTTTGCATGACAGGGCCTCCTATAATTCACCCCTCCACTTT
D: NA; J: TRBJ1-1; size: NA; V: TRBV3-1/TRBV3-2; CDR3: CASSQVGTTAEAFF; DNA: TGTGCCAGCAGCCAAGTTGGTACGACGGCAGAAGCTTTCTTT
D: TRBD2; J: TRBJ2-1; size: NA; V: TRBV27; CDR3: CASSPGLAGRNNEQFF; DNA: TGTGCCAGCAGTCCAGGACTAGCGGGAAGAAACAATGAGCAGTTCTTC
D: NA; J: TRBJ2-1; size: NA; V: TRBV5-1; CDR3: CASSPGVARSYNEQFF; DNA: TGCGCCAGCAGCCCCGGAGTAGCGCGATCCTACAATGAGCAGTTCTTC
D: TRBD2; J: TRBJ2-3; size: NA; V: TRBV7-2; CDR3: CASRRTSSADTQYF; DNA: TGTGCCAGCAGGCGGACTAGCTCGGCAGATACGCAGTATTTT
D: NA; J: TRBJ2-7; size: NA; V: TRBV18; CDR3: CASSPGGREQYF; DNA: TGTGCCAGCTCACCAGGGGGGCGAGAGCAGTACTTC
D: NA; J: TRBJ1-5; size: NA; V: TRBV6-5; CDR3: CASSIGGGPQHF; DNA: TGTGCCAGCAGCATAGGGGGTGGGCCCCAGCATTTT
D: NA; J: TRBJ1-4; size: NA; V: TRBV21-1; CDR3: CASSKSGTGGVVATNEKLFF; DNA: TGTGCCAGCAGCAAATCGGGGACAGGGGGCGTAGTTGCAACTAATGAAAAACTGTTTTTT
D: TRBD1; J: TRBJ1-2; size: NA; V: TRBV2; CDR3: CASSLPGTGDYGYTF; DNA: TGTGCCAGCAGCCTCCCGGGGACAGGGGACTATGGCTACACCTTC